The 20 T cell receptor beta chains below were found in one sample sequenced in a study of Ad26.COV2.S vaccination and SARS-CoV-2 variants. Sequenced by immunoSEQ multiplex PCR; TCRdb stores in-frame clones only, minus some. The profile shows around 310,000 clones, 90% of them singletons. Sample treatment: approximately 18 received Ad26.COV2.S at low or high dose, single or two shots; about 5 received placebo; per-sample allocation not given. Sampling was performed 63 days after the first vaccine or placebo injection. This specimen consisted of peripheral blood, obtained in a trial of Ad26.COV2.S vaccine versus placebo. The receptors derive from a person between 18 and 60 years old who received the Ad26.COV2.S COVID-19 vaccine or a placebo.

V usage is TRBV21-1 and J usage is TRBJ2-7; TRBD1 was called by the table and not checked on the DNA. TRBV21-1 is a pseudogene. The CDR3 has 14 residues. The CDR3: CASSARDRGYEQYF. The DNA of the CDR3 is TGTGCCAGCAGCGCCCGGGACAGGGGCTACGAGCAGTACTTC.

The chain couples TRBV9 to TRBJ1-2; D remains ambiguous. The germline V and J ends were trimmed by 3 bases and 7 bases, with 19 bases remaining between them. Germline-derived CDR1 and CDR2 are SGDLS and YYNGEE. The CDR3 is 15 residues long. The CDR3 region has the DNA TGTGCCAGCAGCGGAAGAGAACCATTGATGGGTGGCTACACCTTC. Its protein product is CASSGREPLMGGYTF.

The chain combines TRBV6-2 or TRBV6-3 with TRBJ1-5, with D unclear. V shed 4 bases and J shed 4 bases, with 14 bases lying between them. Germline CDR1 reads MNHEY; CDR2 reads SVGEGT. This CDR3 is built from 15 residues. The CDR3 is CASSSPGWRNQPQHF. In DNA form, the CDR3 reads TGTGCCAGCAGTTCTCCGGGGTGGAGAAATCAGCCCCAGCATTTT.

The rearrangement uses TRBV6-2 or TRBV6-3 and TRBJ1-1; D unclear. The CDR3 covers 11 residues. Trimming took 1 base from V and 4 from J, leaving 1 base between them. CDR1 and CDR2 (germline): MNHEY, SVGEGT. The CDR3 region has the DNA TGTGCCAGCAGTTACTTCACTGAAGCTTTCTTT. It translates to CASSYFTEAFF.

This chain uses TRBV18 with TRBJ1-2; 9 nucleotides align to TRBD1. Trimming at V came to 3 bases and at J to 6 bases, leaving 8 bases not matched to a gene. The CDR3 contains 15 residues. Germline V gives CDR1 KGHSH, CDR2 LQKENI. The CDR3 region is CASSPSGQGVNGYTF. As DNA, the CDR3 is TGTGCCAGCTCACCTTCGGGACAGGGAGTTAATGGCTACACCTTC.

The V gene is TRBV28, the J gene TRBJ1-1, with TRBD1 as a possible D gene (5 bases). The CDR3 sequence is 14 residues long. The V end was cut by 8 bases, the J end by 3 bases, with 16 bases between. The germline V gene has CDR1 MDHEN and CDR2 SYDVKM. The chain's CDR3 is CASGAGAVYTEAFF. CDR3 nucleotide sequence: TGTGCCAGCGGCGCCGGGGCGGTTTACACTGAAGCTTTCTTT.

Only one count was recorded for this clone. This chain links TRBV11-2 with TRBJ1-1, with D uncertain. V lost 5 bases and J 1 base, leaving 14 bases between the germline ends. The CDR3 has 15 amino acids. The germline CDR1 and CDR2 sequences are SGHAT and FQNNGV. This CDR3 is CASSPVEGRNTEAFF. In DNA form, the CDR3 reads TGTGCCAGCAGCCCGGTAGAGGGCCGGAACACTGAAGCTTTCTTT.

The rearrangement uses TRBV4-3 and TRBJ1-2; TRBD1 is a possible D gene (5 bases). V dropped 0 bases and J dropped 2 bases, with 10 bases sitting between them. The CDR3 covers 15 residues. Germline loops: CDR1 LGHNA, CDR2 YSLEER. CDR3 residues: CASSQDSTGNYGYTF. In nucleotides, the CDR3 is TGCGCCAGCAGCCAAGATAGCACAGGCAACTATGGCTACACCTTC.

This clone occurred a few times. This chain connects TRBV12-3 or TRBV12-4 to TRBJ2-5; 13 bases map to TRBD2. The V gene end was trimmed by 6 bases and the J gene end by 5 bases; junction bases not matched to a gene: 0. This CDR3 spans 13 amino acids. CDR3 in amino acids: CASRLAGGETQYF. DNA for the CDR3: TGTGCCAGCAGACTAGCGGGAGGGGAGACCCAGTACTTC.

The chain links TRBV30 to TRBJ1-2; maybe TRBD1 (6 bases). V dropped 0 bases and J dropped 4 bases, with 21 bases sitting between them. This CDR3 has 17 residues. The germline CDR1 and CDR2 sequences are GTSNPN and SVGIG (reference sequence). As DNA, the CDR3 is TGTGCCTGGAGTGTCTTCAAGGCCAACAGGGTAATCTATGGCTACACCTTC. Encoded protein: CAWSVFKANRVIYGYTF.

V gene TRBV7-6 combines with J gene TRBJ2-1; perhaps TRBD2 as D (5 bases). This CDR3 is 15 amino acids long. The germline V gene has CDR1 SGHVS and CDR2 FNYEAQ. Trimming took 2 bases from V and 8 from J, leaving 16 bases between them. CDR3 region: CASSLSLAPGDEQFF. Here the CDR3 DNA reads TGTGCCAGCAGCTTATCCCTGGCACCCGGGGATGAGCAGTTCTTC.

The chain has TRBV11-3 and TRBJ2-7, with 10 bases fitting TRBD2. V was clipped by 4 bases and J by 4 bases; unmatched bases: 4. CDR1 is SGHNT, CDR2 YENEEA, per germline. The CDR3 is made up of 14 amino acids. The CDR3 loop reads CASSSGLAEYEQYV. The CDR3 DNA is TGTGCCAGCAGCTCCGGACTAGCGGAATACGAGCAGTACGTC.

The rearrangement links TRBV11-2 to TRBJ1-2; possibly TRBD1 for D (5 bases). CDR3 size: 16 residues. The germline gives CDR1 SGHAT, CDR2 FQNNGV. V was cut by 3 bases and J by 4 bases, with 18 bases left in between. CDR3 region: CASSFLRGRQPYGYTF. CDR3 DNA sequence: TGTGCCAGCAGCTTCCTTCGAGGGAGACAGCCCTATGGCTACACCTTC.

The V and J genes are TRBV18 and TRBJ1-1; D is possibly TRBD1 (5 bases). Germline assignment: CDR1 KGHSH and CDR2 LQKENI. The V end lost 4 bases, the J end lost 5 bases, and 23 bases lay between the germline ends. This CDR3 is built from 17 residues. The CDR3 loop is CASSLLQGSRGGTEAFF. The CDR3 DNA reads as TGTGCCAGCTCACTCCTTCAGGGCTCTCGGGGGGGGACTGAAGCTTTCTTT.

The chain links TRBV6-6 to TRBJ1-6; a possible D gene is TRBD1 (5 bases). The CDR3 is 18 residues long. The V end was cut by 5 bases, the J end by 3 bases, with 20 bases between. Per the germline V gene, CDR1 is MNHNY and CDR2 is SVGAGI (reference sequence). The CDR3 DNA is TGTGCCAGCAGTCTTACCACAGGATCTAGCCTCTATAATTCACCCCTCCACTTT. Its protein is CASSLTTGSSLYNSPLHF.

The V call is TRBV6-1, the J call TRBJ2-1, with unresolved D. V gave up 3 bases and J gave up 8 bases, with 8 bases separating them. Germline V gene lookup returns CDR1 MNHNS and CDR2 SASEGT. CDR3 length: 12 amino acids. The CDR3 region is CASSEGWDEQFF. CDR3 coding DNA: TGTGCCAGCAGTGAGGGTTGGGATGAGCAGTTCTTC.

This clone was counted once. This chain links TRBV6-2 or TRBV6-3 with TRBJ1-1, with D unclear. Germline assignment: CDR1 MNHEY and CDR2 SVGEGT. V was cut by 2 bases and J by 0 bases, with 7 bases left in between. The CDR3 is 14 amino acids. The CDR3 spells CASSYGVVNTEAFF. CDR3 bases: TGTGCCAGCAGTTACGGGGTGGTGAACACTGAAGCTTTCTTT.

V is TRBV27 and J is TRBJ2-2; 7 bases are a match to TRBD1. Losses at the gene ends were 7 bases for V and 2 bases for J; bases not matched to a gene: 1. The CDR3 consists of 13 residues. Germline V gene lookup returns CDR1 MNHEY and CDR2 SMNVEV (reference sequence). CDR3 region: CASNRGNTGELFF. The CDR3 nucleotides read TGTGCCAGCAACAGGGGAAACACCGGGGAGCTGTTTTTT.

DNA for the CDR3: TGTGCCAGCAGCCCGGCCTTGGCGGGTCTCTACGAGCAGTACTTC. This sequence encodes CASSPALAGLYEQYF. The chain joins TRBV11-2 to TRBJ2-7, with D perhaps TRBD2 (5 bases). The CDR3 consists of 15 residues. Trimming left V 5 bases short and J 3 bases short, with 17 bases between. Germline V lookup: CDR1 SGHAT, CDR2 FQNNGV.

The chain couples TRBV4-3 to TRBJ2-7, with D tentatively TRBD2 (6 bases). The CDR3 runs 13 residues. V lost 11 bases and J 5 bases, leaving 19 bases between the germline ends. CDR1 is LGHNA and CDR2 is YSLEER in the germline V gene. The DNA of the CDR3 is TGCGCCCCTCGGGGGATTAGGACTAACGAGCAGTACTTC. Its protein product is CAPRGIRTNEQYF.